These 4 T cell receptor beta chains share one sample of origin, sequenced in a study of cytomegalovirus exposure and HLA in healthy donors. With 60 Vbeta and 13 Jbeta primers, the PCR was carried out. The assay was immunoSEQ multiplex PCR, and TCRdb's table has in-frame clones only and misses some. Counted here are about 150,000 clones, around 79% occurring once; the ten biggest clones make up under 4%. Specimen: PBMCs. The source is a human donor in good health.

This chain links TRBV2 with TRBJ2-1; 12 nucleotides match TRBD2. Germline V gives CDR1 SNHLY, CDR2 FYNNEI. J lost 0 bases, V lost 3 bases, and 12 bases had no gene match. This CDR3 is 20 amino acids long. In DNA form, the CDR3 reads TGTGCCAGCAGTGATGATCCTAGGACTAGCGGGGTTAGCTCCTACAATGAGCAGTTCTTC. Protein sequence: CASSDDPRTSGVSSYNEQFF.

The chain carries TRBV7-7 and TRBJ2-2; D gene unclear. There are 13 residues in the CDR3. The germline V gene encodes CDR1 SSHAT and CDR2 FNYEAQ (reference sequence). Trimming left V 5 bases short and J 3 bases short, with 7 bases between. This CDR3 is CASSRQDTGELFF. The CDR3 bases are TGTGCCAGCAGCAGACAAGACACCGGGGAGCTGTTTTTT.

The gene calls are TRBV18 and TRBJ2-2; tentatively, D is TRBD1 (5 bases). CDR1 and CDR2 (germline): KGHSH, LQKENI. V gave up 0 bases and J gave up 9 bases, with 14 bases separating them. The CDR3 covers 15 residues. The CDR3 bases are TGTGCCAGCTCACCACCAGGGGCAAGTAAGAGGGAGCTGTTTTTT. It translates to CASSPPGASKRELFF.

This clone was counted only a few times. The rearrangement joins TRBV5-1 to TRBJ2-7, with TRBD2 as a possible D gene (5 bases). Germline-derived CDR1 and CDR2 are SGHRS and YFSETQ. Trimming cost V 4 bases and J 6 bases, with 11 bases left between them. The CDR3 runs 12 residues. The CDR3 coding sequence is TGCGCCAGCAGCCCCGGAGGAAGCGAGCAGTACTTC. Residues: CASSPGGSEQYF.